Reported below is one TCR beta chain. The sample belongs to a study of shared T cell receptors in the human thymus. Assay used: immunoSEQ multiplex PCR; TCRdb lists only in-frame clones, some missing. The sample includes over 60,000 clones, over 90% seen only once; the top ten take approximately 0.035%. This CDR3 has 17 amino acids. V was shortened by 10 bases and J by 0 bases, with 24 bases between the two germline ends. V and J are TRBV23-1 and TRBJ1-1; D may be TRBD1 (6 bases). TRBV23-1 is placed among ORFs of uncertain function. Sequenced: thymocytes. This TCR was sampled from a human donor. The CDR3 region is CATLDGPEKGVNTEAFF. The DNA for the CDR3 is TGCGCCACCCTGGACGGGCCGGAGAAGGGGGTGAACACTGAAGCTTTCTTT.